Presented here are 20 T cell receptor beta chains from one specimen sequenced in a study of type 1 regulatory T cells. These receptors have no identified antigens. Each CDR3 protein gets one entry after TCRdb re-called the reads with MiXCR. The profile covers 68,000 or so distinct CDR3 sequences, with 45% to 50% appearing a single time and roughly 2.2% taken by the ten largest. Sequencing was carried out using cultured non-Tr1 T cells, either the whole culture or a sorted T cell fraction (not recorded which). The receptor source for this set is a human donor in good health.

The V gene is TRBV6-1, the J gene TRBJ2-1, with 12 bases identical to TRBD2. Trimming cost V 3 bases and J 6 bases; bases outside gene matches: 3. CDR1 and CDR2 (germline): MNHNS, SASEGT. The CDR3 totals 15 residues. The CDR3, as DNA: TGTGCCAGCAGTGATCTAGCGGGGGGGGTCAATGAGCAGTTCTTC. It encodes CASSDLAGGVNEQFF.

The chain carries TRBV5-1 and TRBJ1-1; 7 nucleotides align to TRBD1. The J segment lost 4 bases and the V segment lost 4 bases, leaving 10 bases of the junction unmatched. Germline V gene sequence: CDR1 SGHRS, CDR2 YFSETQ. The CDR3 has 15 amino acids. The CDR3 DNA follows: TGCGCCAGCAGCCCATTTGGGACAGAGATCACTGAAGCTTTCTTT. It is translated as CASSPFGTEITEAFF.

CDR3 coding DNA: TGTGCCAGCAGCCAAGATCCAGCGGGGGGGCCTACTGAGCAGTTCTTC. It specifies CASSQDPAGGPTEQFF. The chain combines TRBV3-1 with TRBJ2-1, with 10 bases fitting TRBD2. In germline, CDR1 is LGHDT, CDR2 YNNKEL (reference sequence). This CDR3 has 16 amino acids. V shed 0 bases and J 9 bases; nucleotides not matched to a gene: 8.

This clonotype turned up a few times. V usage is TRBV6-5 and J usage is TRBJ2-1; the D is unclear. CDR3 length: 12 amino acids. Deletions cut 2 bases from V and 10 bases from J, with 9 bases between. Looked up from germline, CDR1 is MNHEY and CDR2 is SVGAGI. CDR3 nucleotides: TGTGCCAGCAGTTACGCCGGATTCGAGCAGTTCTTC. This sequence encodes CASSYAGFEQFF.

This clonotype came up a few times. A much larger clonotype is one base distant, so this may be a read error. The CDR3 reads CSARGLGETQYF. The CDR3 coding sequence is TGCAGTGCTAGAGGCCTAGGGGAGACCCAGTACTTC. The chain employs TRBV20-1 and TRBJ2-5, with no clear D. With 1 base removed from V and 5 bases from J, the gap between germline ends came to 8 bases. This CDR3 has 12 residues. Germline V lookup: CDR1 DFQATT, CDR2 SNEGSKA (reference sequence).

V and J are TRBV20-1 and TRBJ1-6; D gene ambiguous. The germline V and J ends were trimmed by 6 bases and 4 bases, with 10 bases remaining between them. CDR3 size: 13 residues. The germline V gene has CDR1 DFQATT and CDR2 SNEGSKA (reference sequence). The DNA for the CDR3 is TGCAGTGCCAAGTGGCCTTATAATTCACCCCTCCACTTT. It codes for CSAKWPYNSPLHF.

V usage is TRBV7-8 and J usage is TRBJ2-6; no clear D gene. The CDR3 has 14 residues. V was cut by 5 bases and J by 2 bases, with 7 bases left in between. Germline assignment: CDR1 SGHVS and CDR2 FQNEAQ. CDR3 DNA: TGTGCCAGCAGCACGCCCACTGGGGCCAACGTCCTGACTTTC. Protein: CASSTPTGANVLTF. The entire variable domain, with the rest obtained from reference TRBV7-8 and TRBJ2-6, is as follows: GAGVSQSPRYKVAKRGQDVALRCDPISGHVSLFWYQQALGQGPEFLTYFQNEAQLDKSGLPSDRFFAERPEGSVSTLKIQRTQQEDSAVYLCASSTPTGANVLTFGAGSRLTVL.

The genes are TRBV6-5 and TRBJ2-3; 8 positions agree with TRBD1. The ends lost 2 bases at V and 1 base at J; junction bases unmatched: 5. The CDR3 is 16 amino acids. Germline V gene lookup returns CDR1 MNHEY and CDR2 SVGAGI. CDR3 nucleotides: TGTGCCAGCAGTTACGACTCGACAGGGGGCACAGATACGCAGTATTTT. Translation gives CASSYDSTGGTDTQYF.

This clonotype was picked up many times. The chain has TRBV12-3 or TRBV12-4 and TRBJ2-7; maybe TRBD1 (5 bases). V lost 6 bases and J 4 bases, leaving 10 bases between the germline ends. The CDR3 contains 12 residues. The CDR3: CASSPTEYEQYF. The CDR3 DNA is TGTGCCAGCAGCCCGACAGAGTACGAGCAGTACTTC.

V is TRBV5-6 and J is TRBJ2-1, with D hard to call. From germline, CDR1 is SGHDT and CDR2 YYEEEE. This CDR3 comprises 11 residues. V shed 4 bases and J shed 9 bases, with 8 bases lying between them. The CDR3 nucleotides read TGTGCCAGCAGCCTAGACTCTGAGCAGTTCTTC. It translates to CASSLDSEQFF.

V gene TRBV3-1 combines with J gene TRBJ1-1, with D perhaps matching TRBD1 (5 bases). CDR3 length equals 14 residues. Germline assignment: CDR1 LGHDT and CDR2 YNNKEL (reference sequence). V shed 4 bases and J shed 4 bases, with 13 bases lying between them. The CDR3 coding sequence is TGTGCCAGCAGCCTCAAGGGGTTCTTCACTGAAGCTTTCTTT. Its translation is CASSLKGFFTEAFF.

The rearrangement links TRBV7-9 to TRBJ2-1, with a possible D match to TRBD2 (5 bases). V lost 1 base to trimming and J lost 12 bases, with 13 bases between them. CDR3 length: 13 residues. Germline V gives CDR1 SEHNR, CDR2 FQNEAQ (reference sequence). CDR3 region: CASSLGPRRGQFF. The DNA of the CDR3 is TGTGCCAGCAGCTTAGGTCCCCGCCGGGGGCAGTTCTTC.

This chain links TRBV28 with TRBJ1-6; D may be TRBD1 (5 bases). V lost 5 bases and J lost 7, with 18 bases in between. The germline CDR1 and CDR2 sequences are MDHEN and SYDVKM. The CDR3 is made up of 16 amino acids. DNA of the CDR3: TGTGCCAGCAGTGCCTGGGGGAAGGTGCACAATTCACCCCTCCACTTT. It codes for CASSAWGKVHNSPLHF.

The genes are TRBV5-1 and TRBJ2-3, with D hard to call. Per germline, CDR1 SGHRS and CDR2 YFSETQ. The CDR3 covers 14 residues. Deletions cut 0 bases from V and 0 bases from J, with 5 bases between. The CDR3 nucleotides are TGCGCCAGCAGCTTGGTTCTCAGCACAGATACGCAGTATTTT. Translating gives CASSLVLSTDTQYF.

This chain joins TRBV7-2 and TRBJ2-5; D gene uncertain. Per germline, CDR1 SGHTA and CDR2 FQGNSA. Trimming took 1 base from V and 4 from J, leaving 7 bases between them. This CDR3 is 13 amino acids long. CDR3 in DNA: TGTGCCAGCAGCTTAGGTCTCATAGAGACCCAGTACTTC. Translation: CASSLGLIETQYF.

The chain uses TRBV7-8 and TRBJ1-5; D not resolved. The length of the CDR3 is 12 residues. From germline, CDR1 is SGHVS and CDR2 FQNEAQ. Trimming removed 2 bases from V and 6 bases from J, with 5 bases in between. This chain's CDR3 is CASSLWIQPQHF. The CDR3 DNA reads TGTGCCAGCAGCTTATGGATTCAGCCCCAGCATTTT.

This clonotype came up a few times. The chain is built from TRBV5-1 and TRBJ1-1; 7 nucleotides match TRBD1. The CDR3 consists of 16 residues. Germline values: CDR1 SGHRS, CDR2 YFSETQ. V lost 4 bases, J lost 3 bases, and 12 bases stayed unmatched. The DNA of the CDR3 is TGCGCCAGCAGCGAGAGGACCGGGACAGTGTACACTGAAGCTTTCTTT. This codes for CASSERTGTVYTEAFF.

CDR3 sequence (DNA): TGCGCCAGCAGCCCCCTTGGACAGGGAGGAAATGAAAAACTGTTTTTT. As protein: CASSPLGQGGNEKLFF. This chain joins TRBV5-1 and TRBJ1-4; TRBD1 agrees at 8 bases. V gave up 4 bases and J gave up 5 bases; unmatched junction bases: 10. Germline CDR1 SGHRS, CDR2 YFSETQ. This CDR3 is built from 16 residues.

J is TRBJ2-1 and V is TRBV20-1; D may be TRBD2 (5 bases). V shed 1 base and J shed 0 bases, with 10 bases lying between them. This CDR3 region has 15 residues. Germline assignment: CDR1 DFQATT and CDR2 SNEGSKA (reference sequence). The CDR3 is CSARVSSGSYNEQFF. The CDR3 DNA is TGCAGTGCTAGAGTAAGCAGCGGCTCCTACAATGAGCAGTTCTTC.

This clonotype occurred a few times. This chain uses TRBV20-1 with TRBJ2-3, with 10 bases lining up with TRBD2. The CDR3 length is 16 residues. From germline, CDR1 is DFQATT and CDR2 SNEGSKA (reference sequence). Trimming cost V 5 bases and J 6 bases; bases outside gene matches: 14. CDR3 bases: TGCAGTGCTTCCCCCCACAGCGGGGGGGCCAGGGATACGCAGTATTTT. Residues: CSASPHSGGARDTQYF.